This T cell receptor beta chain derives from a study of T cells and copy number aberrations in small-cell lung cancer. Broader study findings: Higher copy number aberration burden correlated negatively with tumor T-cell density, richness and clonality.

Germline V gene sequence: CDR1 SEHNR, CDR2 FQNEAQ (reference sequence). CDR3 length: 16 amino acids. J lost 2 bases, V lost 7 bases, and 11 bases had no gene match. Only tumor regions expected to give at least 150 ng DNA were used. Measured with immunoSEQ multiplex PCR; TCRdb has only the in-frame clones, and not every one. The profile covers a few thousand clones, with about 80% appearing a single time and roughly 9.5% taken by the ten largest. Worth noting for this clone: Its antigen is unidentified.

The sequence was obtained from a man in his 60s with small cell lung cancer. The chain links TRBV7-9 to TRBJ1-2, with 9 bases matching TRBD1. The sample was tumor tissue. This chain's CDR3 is CASTGGHGQGNYGYTF. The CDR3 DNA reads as TGTGCCAGCACCGGTGGGCACGGACAGGGGAACTATGGCTACACCTTC.